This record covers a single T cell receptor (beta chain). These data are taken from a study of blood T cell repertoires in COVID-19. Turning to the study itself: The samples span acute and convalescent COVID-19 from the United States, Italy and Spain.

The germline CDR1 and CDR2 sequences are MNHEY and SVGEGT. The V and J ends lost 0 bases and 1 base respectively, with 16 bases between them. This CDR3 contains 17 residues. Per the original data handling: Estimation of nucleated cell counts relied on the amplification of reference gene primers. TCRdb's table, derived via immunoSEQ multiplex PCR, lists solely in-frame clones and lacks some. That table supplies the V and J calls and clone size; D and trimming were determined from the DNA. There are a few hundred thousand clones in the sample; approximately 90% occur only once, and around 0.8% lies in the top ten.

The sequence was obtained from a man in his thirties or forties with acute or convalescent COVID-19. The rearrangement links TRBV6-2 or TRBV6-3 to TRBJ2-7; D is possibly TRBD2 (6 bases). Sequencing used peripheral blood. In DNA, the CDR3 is TGTGCCAGCAGTTACTCCTCCGGGACTGAAGTGTCCTACGAGCAGTACTTC. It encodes CASSYSSGTEVSYEQYF.